The 10 T cell receptor beta chains below all came from one sample that was sequenced in a study of low-dose radiotherapy and immunotherapy resistance in tumors. TRAV- and TRBV-specific primers were used for first-strand cDNA, which covered alpha and beta chains. The authors ran 15 to 20 PCR cycles to amplify TCRs with a constant-region primer and V-primer adapter. One entry per CDR3 protein results from TCRdb running MiXCR on the reads. The sample has some 85,000 distinct CDR3 sequences; under 20% are singletons. Time point meaning: before trial treatment. The sequencing here drew on PBMCs, taken before treatment. Receptors originate from a male donor with prostate cancer.

In the case of this clonotype: With only one base between it and a far larger clone, this is likely a read error. The chain recombines TRBV21-1 with TRBJ2-5; TRBD2, the D gene given by the table, was not confirmed from the DNA. TRBV21-1 is an annotated pseudogene. This CDR3 has 18 amino acids. CDR3 sequence reads: CASSKAGTSGRGYNEQYF. CDR3 nucleotide sequence: TGTGCCAGCAGCAAAGCCGGGACTAGCGGGAGGGGCTACAATGAGCAGTACTTC.

In its sample, this clonotype was seen many times. V is TRBV12-3 or TRBV12-4 and J is TRBJ2-1, with TRBD2 matching over 9 bases. V lost 6 bases to trimming and J lost 7 bases; unmatched junction nucleotides: 10. The CDR3 extends over 15 amino acids. CDR3 bases: TGTGCCAGCAGCCTCTTACTAGCGGGTGGTAATGAGCAGTTCTTC. This translates into CASSLLLAGGNEQFF.

Comment on this clonotype: This likely traces to a read error, being one base from a far larger clone. The chain recombines TRBV7-2 with TRBJ2-1; TRBD2 is a possible D gene (6 bases). Trimming cost V 3 bases and J 13 bases, with 22 bases left between them. CDR1 is SGHTA and CDR2 is FQGNSA in the germline V gene. This CDR3 has 15 residues. CDR3: CASSFRRGEVETQFF. The CDR3 DNA follows: TGTGCCAGCAGCTTTCGGAGGGGAGAGGTAGAGACCCAGTTCTTC. The entire variable domain, with the rest obtained from reference TRBV7-2 and TRBJ2-1, is as follows: GAGVSQSPSNKVTEKGKDVELRCDPISGHTALYWYRQSLGQGLEFLIYFQGNSAPDKSGLPSDRFSAERTGGSVSTLTIQRTQQEDSAVYLCASSFRRGEVETQFFGPGTRLTVL.

Ten or more counts support this clonotype. V and J are TRBV4-3 and TRBJ1-3; D remains unclear. Germline CDR1 reads LGHNA; CDR2 reads YSLEER. The CDR3 consists of 15 residues. Trimming took 2 bases from V and 4 from J, leaving 12 bases between them. The CDR3 protein is CASSQTGDGGNTIYF. CDR3 in DNA: TGCGCCAGCAGCCAAACGGGAGACGGAGGAAACACCATATATTTT.

The sample holds many counts of this clonotype. The J gene is TRBJ2-7, the V gene TRBV29-1; D is unresolved. This CDR3 contains 14 residues. CDR1 SQVTM and CDR2 ANQGSEA come from the germline V gene. V was clipped by 5 bases and J by 1 base, with 15 bases between them. The CDR3 DNA sequence: TGCAGCGTTAAACGGAACCTCGATTCCTACGAGCAGTACTTC. This encodes CSVKRNLDSYEQYF.

The sample holds many counts of this clonotype. The V call is TRBV7-2, the J call TRBJ2-5; weak D call: TRBD2 (7 bases). The V end was cut by 5 bases, the J end by 2 bases, with 18 bases between. Germline loops: CDR1 SGHTA, CDR2 FQGNSA. This CDR3 has 16 residues. CDR3 nucleotides: TGTGCCAGCAGCCCCCTCCACGGGGGGCCACAAGAGACCCAGTACTTC. This encodes CASSPLHGGPQETQYF.

This clonotype was observed many times. This chain uses TRBV28 with TRBJ2-7; 7 bases match TRBD2. Looked up from germline, CDR1 is MDHEN and CDR2 is SYDVKM. Unmatched junction bases numbered 10, after V lost 1 base and J lost 7 bases. The CDR3 is made up of 15 amino acids. The CDR3 is CASSLSSGTTGEQYF. The CDR3 bases are TGTGCCAGCAGTTTATCTAGCGGAACCACGGGGGAGCAGTACTTC.

Concerning this clonotype: The likely explanation is a read error, given a far larger clone one base away. The chain joins TRBV6-2 or TRBV6-3 to TRBJ2-1, with D perhaps TRBD1 or TRBD2 (5 bases each). The CDR3 contains 12 residues. The germline gives CDR1 MNHEY, CDR2 SVGEGT. The CDR3 spells CASSSEGKEQFF. The DNA of the CDR3 is TGCGCCAGCAGCTCCGAGGGGAAAGAGCAGTTCTTC.

This clonotype showed up many times. This chain uses TRBV5-1 with TRBJ1-5, with D maybe TRBD1 (6 bases). V lost 4 bases to trimming and J lost 1 base, with 9 bases between them. CDR1 and CDR2 from the germline V gene are SGHRS and YFSETQ. This CDR3 contains 14 residues. This chain's CDR3 is CASSPGQSNQPQHF. DNA for the CDR3: TGCGCCAGCAGCCCCGGACAGAGCAATCAGCCCCAGCATTTT.

Many counts were recorded for this clonotype. The genes are TRBV3-1 and TRBJ2-7, with 7 bases aligning to TRBD1. The CDR3 loop spans 15 amino acids. Germline trimming cut 4 bases from V and 1 base from J; bases unmatched to any gene: 7. The germline V gene has CDR1 LGHDT and CDR2 YNNKEL (reference sequence). CDR3 residues: CASSPQRGQSYEQYF. Written as DNA, the CDR3 is TGTGCCAGCAGCCCTCAGAGGGGGCAGTCCTACGAGCAGTACTTC.